One sample yielded the 4 T cell receptor beta chains listed below, sequenced in a study of blood T cells in healthy people across ages. The use of a sample-barcoded 5' primer and a J-beta primer mix characterized a second PCR of roughly 7 to 12 cycles. TCRdb independently ran MiXCR on the 5' RACE reads; one entry per CDR3 protein. Counted here are 700,000 to 950,000 distinct CDR3 sequences, around 40% occurring once; the ten biggest clones make up roughly 19%. The sample taken for sequencing was blood. The receptors shown here come from a woman aged 55-70 years in good health.

As to this clonotype: A much bigger clone sits one base away, suggesting this may be a read error. This chain uses TRBV5-1 with TRBJ2-1; D is ambiguous. The CDR3 has 11 amino acids. Germline V gives CDR1 SGHRS, CDR2 YFSETQ. CDR3 sequence (DNA): TGCGCCGGCAGCATACTCGATGAGCAGTTCTTC. The encoded protein is CAGSILDEQFF.

The CDR3 bases are TGTGCCAGCAGAAAAGGGACATTCACAGATACGCAGTATTTT. Its protein product is CASRKGTFTDTQYF. This chain uses TRBV28 with TRBJ2-3; D perhaps matches TRBD1 (6 bases). CDR1 is MDHEN, CDR2 SYDVKM, per germline. V dropped 6 bases and J dropped 2 bases, with 12 bases sitting between them. The CDR3 has 14 residues.

The CDR3 nucleotides read TGTGCCATCAGTGACAGGGGTAGCGAGCAGTACTTC. It codes for CAISDRGSEQYF. The V gene is TRBV10-3, the J gene TRBJ2-7, with D perhaps matching TRBD1 (6 bases). Trimming shortened V by 3 bases and J by 6 bases, and 9 bases separated the two germline ends. The CDR3 extends over 12 amino acids. Per germline, CDR1 ENHRY and CDR2 SYGVKD.

V usage is TRBV28 and J usage is TRBJ2-1, with D possibly TRBD2 on 7 matching bases. Trimming pared 10 bases from V and 13 bases from J, leaving 20 bases between. This CDR3 is 12 amino acids long. The germline V gene has CDR1 MDHEN and CDR2 SYDVKM. CDR3 bases: TGTGCCACGGGAGGAAGGGGGGAGACCCAGTTCTTC. This encodes CATGGRGETQFF.